One and the same sample provided the 28 T cell receptor beta chains below, sequenced in a study of shared clonotypes between healthy human individuals. Naive CD8 cells lacked CD45RO, underwent positive selection for CCR7 and left out terminally differentiated effector memory CD45RA+ cells. TCRdb's copy holds only in-frame clones and misses some; the assay was immunoSEQ multiplex PCR. The data contain about 1,900,000 clones, about 95% of them seen just once; the ten biggest clones take up around 1%. The source material was naive CD8+ T cells sorted from blood. These receptors were collected from a man between 18 and 29 years old in good health.

This clone has only one observation. The chain combines TRBV27 with TRBJ2-7, with TRBD1 matching 8 bases. Germline CDR1 and CDR2: MNHEY and SMNVEV (reference sequence). V was pared by 0 bases and J by 1 base, with 5 bases of the junction left unmatched. This CDR3 is 16 amino acids long. In DNA, the CDR3 is TGTGCCAGCAGTTTATCCCGACAGGGGCTATCCTACGAGCAGTACTTC. Its translation: CASSLSRQGLSYEQYF.

This chain uses TRBV9 with TRBJ2-3, with D uncertain. The germline V and J ends were trimmed by 0 bases and 3 bases, with 5 bases remaining between them. Germline V CDR1 and CDR2: SGDLS, YYNGEE. The CDR3 consists of 13 residues. This chain's CDR3 is CASSVGITDTQYF. The CDR3 DNA reads as TGTGCCAGCAGCGTAGGTATTACAGATACGCAGTATTTT.

The chain is built from TRBV6-5 and TRBJ2-7, with D unclear. Germline loops: CDR1 MNHEY, CDR2 SVGAGI. The CDR3 has 13 residues. Trimming cost V 4 bases and J 3 bases, with 10 bases left between them. The CDR3 DNA sequence: TGTGCCAGCAGTTTAGGCTCCCGCTACGAGCAGTACTTC. Encoded protein: CASSLGSRYEQYF.

The chain employs TRBV5-4 and TRBJ2-7; D is possibly TRBD1 or TRBD2 (5 bases each). Germline CDR1 SGHNT, CDR2 YYREEE (reference sequence). CDR3 length equals 18 residues. The V and J ends lost 0 bases and 0 bases respectively, with 19 bases between them. The CDR3 loop is CASSLEGTVQAHSYEQYF. For the CDR3, the DNA is TGTGCCAGCAGCTTGGAAGGGACGGTACAAGCCCACTCCTACGAGCAGTACTTC.

V gene TRBV28 combines with J gene TRBJ2-3; D is uncertain. This CDR3 comprises 13 residues. V was trimmed by 6 bases and J by 3 bases, leaving 10 bases between them. Germline CDR1 reads MDHEN; CDR2 reads SYDVKM. In DNA, the CDR3 is TGTGCCAGCAGCATAGTAGGGACAGATACGCAGTATTTT. Translated: CASSIVGTDTQYF.

The rearrangement joins TRBV9 to TRBJ1-3, with 7 positions matching TRBD1. The germline V gene encodes CDR1 SGDLS and CDR2 YYNGEE. Germline trimming cut 2 bases from V and 4 bases from J; bases unmatched to any gene: 9. This CDR3 comprises 16 residues. DNA for the CDR3: TGTGCCAGCAGCGTCGAATACAGGGGTCCCGGAAACACCATATATTTT. As protein: CASSVEYRGPGNTIYF.

This sequence joins TRBV5-1 and TRBJ2-7; D is ambiguous. This CDR3 region has 13 residues. Germline V gene sequence: CDR1 SGHRS, CDR2 YFSETQ. Trimming removed 5 bases at V and 3 bases at J, with 12 bases between. CDR3 protein: CASSLLPLYEQYF. The CDR3 DNA is TGCGCCAGCAGTCTTTTACCGCTCTACGAGCAGTACTTC.

The chain employs TRBV7-9 and TRBJ1-1; D possibly corresponds to TRBD1 (5 bases). V lost 5 bases and J lost 4, with 14 bases in between. Germline V CDR1 and CDR2: SEHNR, FQNEAQ (reference sequence). The CDR3 contains 14 residues. Here the CDR3 reads CASSRQTGGTEAFF. The DNA of the CDR3 is TGTGCCAGCAGCCGGCAGACGGGGGGCACTGAAGCTTTCTTT.

The chain is built from TRBV6-1 and TRBJ1-5; D unclear. Between the trimmed V and J ends, which lost 3 bases and 0 bases, there was a span of 6 bases. Germline-derived CDR1 and CDR2 are MNHNS and SASEGT. This CDR3 is built from 14 residues. The chain's CDR3 is CASSDGISNQPQHF. In DNA form, the CDR3 reads TGTGCCAGCAGTGATGGGATTAGCAATCAGCCCCAGCATTTT.

Of note for this clone: Additional DNA sequences in this sample encode the identical CDR3. The V and J genes are TRBV20-1 and TRBJ2-1, with D unclear. V was cut by 0 bases and J by 7 bases, with 4 bases left in between. The germline CDR1 and CDR2 sequences are DFQATT and SNEGSKA (reference sequence). The CDR3 is made up of 11 amino acids. The CDR3 is CSAREENEQFF. The CDR3 bases are TGCAGTGCTAGAGAGGAGAATGAGCAGTTCTTC.

This sequence joins TRBV9 and TRBJ2-2; 8 bases agree with TRBD2. CDR1 SGDLS and CDR2 YYNGEE come from the germline V gene. CDR3 length: 18 amino acids. The V and J ends lost 4 bases and 5 bases, in that order; junction bases with no gene match: 16. The CDR3 loop is CASSPRAGSGRGTGELFF. CDR3 DNA sequence: TGTGCCAGCAGCCCCCGGGCTGGGAGCGGGAGAGGAACCGGGGAGCTGTTTTTT.

CDR3 sequence: CASSQGTPDGYTF. The CDR3 nucleotides read TGTGCCAGCTCACAAGGGACGCCCGACGGCTACACCTTC. This chain uses TRBV18 with TRBJ1-2; TRBD1 might be the D (5 bases). The length of the CDR3 is 13 residues. CDR1 and CDR2 from the germline V gene are KGHSH and LQKENI. The V gene lost 4 bases and the J gene lost 8 bases, with 14 bases spanning the gap.

The rearrangement links TRBV7-8 to TRBJ1-5; D ambiguous. With 2 bases removed from V and 7 bases from J, the gap between germline ends came to 15 bases. Germline values: CDR1 SGHVS, CDR2 FQNEAQ. This CDR3 spans 15 amino acids. The CDR3 region has the DNA TGTGCCAGCAGCTTATTGGGCAGTGAAGGGCAGCCCCAGCATTTT. This translates into CASSLLGSEGQPQHF.

The V and J genes are TRBV9 and TRBJ2-3; possibly TRBD1 or TRBD2 for D (6 bases each). V lost 1 base and J lost 2, with 14 bases in between. The CDR3 has 16 residues. CDR1 and CDR2 from the germline V gene are SGDLS and YYNGEE. Written as DNA, the CDR3 is TGTGCCAGCAGCGTATTCTCTGGGGGGCCCACAGATACGCAGTATTTT. Residues: CASSVFSGGPTDTQYF. The entire variable domain, with the rest obtained from reference TRBV9 and TRBJ2-3, is as follows: DSGVTQTPKHLITATGQRVTLRCSPRSGDLSVYWYQQSLDQGLQFLIQYYNGEERAKGNILERFSAQQFPDLHSELNLSSLELGDSALYFCASSVFSGGPTDTQYFGPGTRLTVL.

This rearrangement joins TRBV5-5 to TRBJ2-7, with a tentative D call TRBD2 (6 bases). Per the germline V gene, CDR1 is SGHKS and CDR2 is YYEKEE (reference sequence). The ends were cut back, 3 bases at V and 1 base at J, with 11 bases in the middle. The CDR3 is 14 amino acids. The CDR3 loop reads CASSWGDGSYEQYF. CDR3 nucleotide sequence: TGTGCCAGCAGCTGGGGGGACGGATCCTACGAGCAGTACTTC.

J is TRBJ2-5 and V is TRBV7-9, with D possibly TRBD2 on 5 matching bases. The CDR3 length is 15 residues. Germline V CDR1 and CDR2: SEHNR, FQNEAQ (reference sequence). V lost 5 bases, J lost 4 bases, and 17 bases lay in between. DNA of the CDR3: TGTGCCAGCAGCCAAGTACGGGGAGAGGGAGAGACCCAGTACTTC. This translates into CASSQVRGEGETQYF.

The rearrangement uses TRBV6-5 and TRBJ1-4; D not resolved. Between the trimmed V and J ends, which lost 7 bases and 8 bases, there was a span of 8 bases. This CDR3 region has 11 residues. The germline V gene encodes CDR1 MNHEY and CDR2 SVGAGI. The chain's CDR3 is CASTLGEKLFF. The CDR3 nucleotides read TGTGCCAGCACCCTCGGGGAAAAACTGTTTTTT.

The rearrangement links TRBV7-3 to TRBJ2-3; D perhaps matches TRBD1 (6 bases). CDR3 size: 16 residues. The germline CDR1 and CDR2 sequences are SGHTA and FQGTGA. Trimming shortened V by 5 bases and J by 0 bases, and 15 bases separated the two germline ends. CDR3 in DNA: TGTGCCAGCAGCCTCGGACAGACTACTAGCACAGATACGCAGTATTTT. This gives the protein CASSLGQTTSTDTQYF.

This clone has only one observation. The rearrangement joins TRBV5-1 to TRBJ2-7; D is unresolved. The CDR3 has 15 amino acids. Per the germline V gene, CDR1 is SGHRS and CDR2 is YFSETQ. Trimming removed 1 base at V and 0 bases at J, with 11 bases between. CDR3 amino acids: CASSLSWVSSYEQYF. For the CDR3, the DNA is TGCGCCAGCAGCTTGTCATGGGTAAGCTCCTACGAGCAGTACTTC.

The chain links TRBV7-9 to TRBJ2-1; 7 nucleotides line up with TRBD1. This CDR3 spans 16 amino acids. Germline-derived CDR1 and CDR2 are SEHNR and FQNEAQ (reference sequence). V gave up 3 bases and J gave up 2 bases; unmatched junction bases: 7. CDR3 sequence: CASSFNNRGPYNEQFF. Written as DNA, the CDR3 is TGTGCCAGCAGCTTCAACAACAGGGGACCCTACAATGAGCAGTTCTTC.

This chain joins TRBV5-4 and TRBJ1-2; the D gene is possibly TRBD1 (5 bases). The CDR3 is made up of 14 amino acids. Germline CDR1 and CDR2: SGHNT and YYREEE (reference sequence). V lost 4 bases to trimming and J lost 4 bases, with 14 bases between them. Here the CDR3 DNA reads TGTGCCAGCAGCGTGGGGCCCGAACCCTATGGCTACACCTTC. Translated: CASSVGPEPYGYTF. The whole variable domain, filled in from reference TRBV5-4 and TRBJ1-2, reads ETGVTQSPTHLIKTRGQQVTLRCSSQSGHNTVSWYQQALGQGPQFIFQYYREEENGRGNFPPRFSGLQFPNYSSELNVNALELDDSALYLCASSVGPEPYGYTFGSGTRLTVV.

The rearrangement joins TRBV29-1 to TRBJ2-7, with D perhaps TRBD1 (7 bases). This CDR3 is built from 13 residues. V lost 5 bases, J lost 0 bases, and 11 bases lay in between. Germline loops: CDR1 SQVTM, CDR2 ANQGSEA. The CDR3 protein is CSVPGDSSYEQYF. CDR3 sequence (DNA): TGCAGCGTTCCGGGGGACAGCTCCTACGAGCAGTACTTC.

This chain uses TRBV6-6 with TRBJ1-1, with D uncertain. CDR1 is MNHNY and CDR2 is SVGAGI in the germline V gene (reference sequence). Trimming removed 5 bases at V and 4 bases at J, with 5 bases between. This CDR3 is 11 amino acids long. CDR3 amino acids: CASSGGTEAFF. The DNA for the CDR3 is TGTGCCAGCAGTGGTGGCACTGAAGCTTTCTTT.

The rearrangement joins TRBV13 to TRBJ2-3, with a tentative D call TRBD1 (5 bases). Germline V gives CDR1 PRHDT, CDR2 FYEKMQ (reference sequence). Trimming shortened V by 2 bases and J by 0 bases, and 12 bases separated the two germline ends. This CDR3 contains 16 residues. The DNA of the CDR3 is TGTGCCAGCAGCTTACGTACGGACACTAGCACAGATACGCAGTATTTT. Protein sequence: CASSLRTDTSTDTQYF. Full variable domain (rest looked up from reference TRBV13 and TRBJ2-3): AAGVIQSPRHLIKEKRETATLKCYPIPRHDTVYWYQQGPGQDPQFLISFYEKMQSDKGSIPDRFSAQQFSDYHSELNMSSLELGDSALYFCASSLRTDTSTDTQYFGPGTRLTVL.

This chain links TRBV11-1 with TRBJ2-7; D gene ambiguous. CDR1 and CDR2 from the germline V gene are SGHAT and FQDESV (reference sequence). V was shortened by 5 bases and J by 3 bases, with 11 bases between the two germline ends. CDR3 length: 13 residues. The CDR3 loop is CASSPTLGYEQYF. DNA for the CDR3: TGTGCCAGCAGCCCGACCTTGGGCTACGAGCAGTACTTC. The variable domain in full, completed from reference TRBV11-1 and TRBJ2-7, reads EAEVAQSPRYKITEKSQAVAFWCDPISGHATLYWYRQILGQGPELLVQFQDESVVDDSQLPKDRFSAERLKGVDSTLKIQPAELGDSAMYLCASSPTLGYEQYFGPGTRLTVT.

The J gene is TRBJ2-3, the V gene TRBV11-2; TRBD2 agrees at 11 bases. CDR3 length equals 14 residues. Trimming removed 8 bases from V and 4 bases from J; junction bases left unmatched: 5. Germline V lookup: CDR1 SGHAT, CDR2 FQNNGV. In DNA form, the CDR3 reads TGTGCCAGCTCGATAGCGGGAGGGCCAGATACGCAGTATTTT. Amino acids: CASSIAGGPDTQYF.

This chain connects TRBV5-1 to TRBJ2-5; no clear D gene. This CDR3 is built from 12 residues. Germline CDR1 is SGHRS and CDR2 is YFSETQ. The V end lost 4 bases, the J end lost 2 bases, and 6 bases lay between the germline ends. The CDR3 DNA follows: TGCGCCAGCAGCACCTTGCAAGAGACCCAGTACTTC. It is translated as CASSTLQETQYF. Complete variable domain (other parts from reference TRBV5-1 and TRBJ2-5): KAGVTQTPRYLIKTRGQQVTLSCSPISGHRSVSWYQQTPGQGLQFLFEYFSETQRNKGNFPGRFSGRQFSNSRSEMNVSTLELGDSALYLCASSTLQETQYFGPGTRLLVL.

The J gene is TRBJ1-4, the V gene TRBV6-5; D is uncertain. This CDR3 comprises 15 residues. Trimming pared 0 bases from V and 0 bases from J, leaving 5 bases between. Germline CDR1 is MNHEY and CDR2 is SVGAGI. CDR3 in amino acids: CASSYSAATNEKLFF. The CDR3 DNA reads TGTGCCAGCAGTTACTCAGCAGCAACTAATGAAAAACTGTTTTTT.